This T cell receptor beta chain was recorded in a study of cytomegalovirus exposure and HLA in healthy donors. Study-level points and caveats: Most subjects had HLA-A and HLA-B alleles reportedly predicted accurately by TCR beta sequences. A later look showed TCR association rates differing by HLA locus, highest for DRB1 and lowest for HLA-C.

PCR used 60 Vbeta primers and 13 Jbeta primers. The table came from immunoSEQ multiplex PCR; TCRdb's copy has only in-frame clones and leaves some out. The repertoire holds some 160,000 clones, with around 79% as singletons. Everyone who donated was a healthy bone marrow donor. The length of the CDR3 is 14 residues. In germline, CDR1 is SGHRS, CDR2 YFSETQ. The count of this clone is one. What it recognizes is unknown. The V call is TRBV5-1, the J call TRBJ2-5; 7 bases map to TRBD1. The J call may be mistaken, given a closer DNA end match to TRBJ2-7. The sample consisted of PBMCs. The receptor's source is a middle-aged woman in good health and CMV-seronegative. Written as DNA, the CDR3 is TGCGCCAGCAGCTCGCAACTACAGGGGCTCGAGCAGTACTTC. The encoded protein is CASSSQLQGLEQYF.